The clone carrying this T cell receptor beta chain was observed a single time. The antigen is undetermined. PCR used 60 Vbeta primers and 13 Jbeta primers. TCRdb's copy holds only in-frame clones and misses some; the assay was immunoSEQ multiplex PCR. The data contain roughly 160,000 clones, about 76% of them singletons. These data come from a study of cytomegalovirus exposure and HLA in healthy donors. Study results and limitations: Several of the most significant clusters were apparently associated with common viral pathogens in a later analysis. TCR beta V- and J-gene trimming, according to a later analysis, was linked to a missense DCLRE1C variant. In a later analysis, compared with equally common non-associated chains, HLA-associated beta chains were more expanded.

With 6 bases removed from V and 10 bases from J, the gap between germline ends came to 13 bases. Germline lookup yields CDR1 SGHRS and CDR2 YFSETQ. The CDR3 is 11 residues long. The source is a woman in her late teens or twenties in good health and CMV-seropositive. The specimen was PBMCs. This chain joins TRBV5-1 and TRBJ1-2; D may be TRBD1 (6 bases). CDR3 nucleotides: TGCGCCAGCATAGAACAGGGAACCTACACCTTC. It yields the protein CASIEQGTYTF.